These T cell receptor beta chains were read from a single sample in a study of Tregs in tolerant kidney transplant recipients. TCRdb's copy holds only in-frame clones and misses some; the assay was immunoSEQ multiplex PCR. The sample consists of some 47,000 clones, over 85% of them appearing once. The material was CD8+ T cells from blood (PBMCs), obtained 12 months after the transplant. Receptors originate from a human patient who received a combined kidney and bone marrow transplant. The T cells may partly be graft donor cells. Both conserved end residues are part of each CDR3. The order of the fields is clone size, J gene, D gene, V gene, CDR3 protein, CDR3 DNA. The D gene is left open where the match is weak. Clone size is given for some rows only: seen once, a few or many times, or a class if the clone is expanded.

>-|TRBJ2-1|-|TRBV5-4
CASSPLLANEQFF
TGTGCCAGCAGCCCCCTACTAGCTAATGAGCAGTTCTTC
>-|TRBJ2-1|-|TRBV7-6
CASSLGGRSSYNEQFF
TGTGCCAGCAGCTTAGGAGGGAGGAGCTCCTACAATGAGCAGTTCTTC
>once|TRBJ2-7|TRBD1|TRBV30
CAQGQGSDEQYF
TGTGCTCAAGGACAGGGATCCGACGAGCAGTACTTC
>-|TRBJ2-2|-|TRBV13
CASSLGGTGELFF
TGTGCCAGCAGCTTGGGGGGAACCGGGGAGCTGTTTTTT
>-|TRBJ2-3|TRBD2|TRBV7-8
CASSEGLAGGRPLWTDTQYF
TGTGCCAGCAGCGAGGGACTAGCGGGGGGCCGACCTCTATGGACAGATACGCAGTATTTT
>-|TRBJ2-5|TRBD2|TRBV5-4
CASSQALAGVETQYF
TGTGCCAGCAGCCAGGCTCTAGCGGGAGTAGAGACCCAGTACTTC
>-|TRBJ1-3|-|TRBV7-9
CASSLGQNSGNTIYF
TGTGCCAGCAGCTTAGGACAGAACTCTGGAAACACCATATATTTT
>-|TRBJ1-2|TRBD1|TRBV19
CASSPPGTGVSGYTF
TGTGCCAGTAGTCCCCCCGGGACAGGGGTCAGTGGCTACACCTTC
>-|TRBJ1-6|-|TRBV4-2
CASSQGEPPLSPLHF
TGTGCCAGCAGCCAAGGGGAGCCTCCGCTATCACCCCTCCACTTT
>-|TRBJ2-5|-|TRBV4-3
CASSQTDWQETQYF
TGCGCCAGCAGCCAGACGGACTGGCAAGAGACCCAGTACTTC
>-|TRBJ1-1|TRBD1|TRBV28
CASRQTGATVNTEAFF
TGTGCCAGCAGACAGACAGGGGCGACGGTGAACACTGAAGCTTTCTTT
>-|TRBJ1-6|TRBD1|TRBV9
CASAGTGNSPLHF
TGTGCCAGCGCTGGGACAGGGAATTCACCCCTCCACTTT
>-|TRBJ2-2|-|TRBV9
CASSAPGPGELFF
TGTGCCAGCAGCGCCCCAGGGCCCGGGGAGCTGTTTTTT
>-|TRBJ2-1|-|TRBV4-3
CASSQDWAGEQFF
TGCGCCAGCAGCCAAGATTGGGCGGGGGAGCAGTTCTTC
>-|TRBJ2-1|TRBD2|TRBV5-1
CASTDLAGSSYNEQFF
TGCGCCAGCACCGACTTAGCGGGTTCCTCCTACAATGAGCAGTTCTTC